The 20 T cell receptor beta chains reported below all come from one sample, sequenced in a study of T-cell memory formation after mild COVID-19. TCRdb reanalysed the 5' RACE reads using MiXCR and keeps one entry per CDR3 protein. The sample has around 7,100 distinct CDR3 sequences, approximately 59% seen once. Material for sequencing was PBMCs or a T cell subset sorted from them (not recorded which). Receptors originate from an adult who had mild COVID-19 (a few samples of this study predate the infection). Cell type and time point are not known.

The V gene is TRBV29-1, the J gene TRBJ2-5, with D unresolved. With 3 bases removed from V and 9 bases from J, the gap between germline ends came to 17 bases. This CDR3 spans 13 amino acids. Germline lookup yields CDR1 SQVTM and CDR2 ANQGSEA. The CDR3 coding sequence is TGCAGCGTTGACCTCGAAGGTGTCCGGGCCCAGTACTTC. Its translation is CSVDLEGVRAQYF.

The chain couples TRBV12-3 or TRBV12-4 to TRBJ1-1; no definite D call. V was trimmed by 5 bases and J by 7 bases, leaving 8 bases between them. This CDR3 has 11 residues. This CDR3 is CASSQTVEAFF. CDR3 coding DNA: TGTGCCAGCAGTCAGACGGTTGAAGCTTTCTTT.

By share, this clonotype counts as medium-sized (0.01 to 0.1%). The rearrangement uses TRBV2 and TRBJ2-2, with 9 bases aligning to TRBD1. This CDR3 comprises 15 residues. CDR1 and CDR2 (germline): SNHLY, FYNNEI. J lost 4 bases, V lost 7 bases, and 7 bases had no gene match. CDR3 nucleotides: TGTGCCAGCACCTTGGACAGGGGTGGCACCGGGGAGCTGTTTTTT. Encoded protein: CASTLDRGGTGELFF.

This clonotype ranks as medium-sized. This chain connects TRBV4-1 to TRBJ1-2, with 9 bases aligning to TRBD1. The CDR3 loop spans 16 amino acids. Germline V lookup: CDR1 MGHRA, CDR2 YSYEKL. Trimming at V came to 2 bases and at J to 0 bases, leaving 4 bases not matched to a gene. The CDR3 DNA follows: TGCGCCAGCAGCCAACTGGACAGGGGAGCTAACTATGGCTACACCTTC. Amino acids: CASSQLDRGANYGYTF.

The V and J genes are TRBV11-2 and TRBJ2-3; 7 nucleotides agree with TRBD1. The V gene's germline CDR1 is SGHAT and CDR2 FQNNGV. The CDR3 is 15 residues long. V trimming: 3 bases; J trimming: 0 bases; junction bases outside the gene matches: 3. DNA of the CDR3: TGTGCCAGCAGCTTTTTGGGACAGAGCACAGATACGCAGTATTTT. This encodes CASSFLGQSTDTQYF.

The chain's CDR3 is CASSLVPGQGQPQHF. The CDR3 coding sequence is TGTGCCAGCAGCTTAGTTCCAGGGCAGGGTCAGCCCCAGCATTTT. The V call is TRBV7-2, the J call TRBJ1-5, with D possibly TRBD1 on 5 matching bases. CDR1 is SGHTA and CDR2 is FQGNSA in the germline V gene. The CDR3 extends over 15 amino acids. The V end lost 1 base, the J end lost 6 bases, and 13 bases lay between the germline ends.

The gene calls are TRBV9 and TRBJ2-5; no definite D call. Germline V lookup: CDR1 SGDLS, CDR2 YYNGEE. This CDR3 comprises 12 residues. V shed 3 bases and J shed 1 base, with 4 bases lying between them. CDR3 in amino acids: CASSGPQETQYF. As DNA, the CDR3 is TGTGCCAGCAGCGGCCCCCAAGAGACCCAGTACTTC.

The V and J genes are TRBV5-6 and TRBJ2-1; D remains ambiguous. V was clipped by 6 bases and J by 0 bases, with 13 bases between them. Germline CDR1 reads SGHDT; CDR2 reads YYEEEE. The CDR3 is made up of 15 amino acids. The CDR3 spells CASTEARSSYNEQFF. CDR3 in DNA: TGTGCCAGCACGGAAGCGAGGAGCTCCTACAATGAGCAGTTCTTC.

The chain has TRBV12-3 or TRBV12-4 and TRBJ1-5, with D tentatively TRBD1 (5 bases). CDR3 length: 15 amino acids. V lost 3 bases, J lost 5 bases, and 14 bases lay in between. For the CDR3, the DNA is TGTGCCAGCAGTTTCCGTCTCTGGGGGGATCAGCCCCAGCATTTT. As protein: CASSFRLWGDQPQHF.

This clonotype is judged medium-sized. This sequence joins TRBV12-3 or TRBV12-4 and TRBJ1-2, with D perhaps TRBD1 (6 bases). V lost 3 bases, J lost 11 bases, and 16 bases lay in between. CDR3 length: 13 residues. Here the CDR3 DNA reads TGTGCCAGCAGTTTCGGGGGCCCCGGCGAGTACACCTTC. It specifies CASSFGGPGEYTF.

Within the sample, this clonotype is medium-sized. The J gene is TRBJ1-1, the V gene TRBV5-1; weak D call: TRBD1 (5 bases). Germline CDR1 SGHRS, CDR2 YFSETQ. CDR3 length: 14 residues. V lost 2 bases and J 2 bases, leaving 10 bases between the germline ends. The CDR3 DNA sequence: TGCGCCAGCAGCTTAGGGACCGTCAACACTGAAGCTTTCTTT. Amino acid sequence: CASSLGTVNTEAFF.

The chain uses TRBV4-1 and TRBJ2-7; possibly TRBD2 for D (6 bases). There are 14 residues in the CDR3. The V end lost 0 bases, the J end lost 2 bases, and 8 bases lay between the germline ends. Per the germline V gene, CDR1 is MGHRA and CDR2 is YSYEKL. CDR3 bases: TGCGCCAGCAGCCAAGATCCGGGGGCCTACGAGCAGTACTTC. This encodes CASSQDPGAYEQYF.

This clonotype has just one count. The chain is built from TRBV7-2 and TRBJ2-3, with D possibly TRBD2 on 6 matching bases. This CDR3 spans 16 amino acids. V was cut by 2 bases and J by 1 base, with 13 bases left in between. From germline, CDR1 is SGHTA and CDR2 FQGNSA. Here the CDR3 reads CASSLTWTTRTDTQYF. The DNA of the CDR3 is TGTGCCAGCAGCTTAACCTGGACTACCCGCACAGATACGCAGTATTTT.

This clonotype is categorized as medium-sized. The chain couples TRBV23-1 to TRBJ2-7, with D possibly TRBD1 on 5 matching bases. TRBV23-1 is classed as an ORF, of uncertain function. V lost 0 bases to trimming and J lost 2 bases, with 11 bases between them. The CDR3 is made up of 15 amino acids. CDR3: CASSQSGTGAYEQYF. The CDR3 bases are TGCGCCAGCAGTCAATCGGGAACAGGCGCCTACGAGCAGTACTTC.

This chain connects TRBV4-3 to TRBJ1-1, with D perhaps matching TRBD1 (6 bases). The CDR3 has 17 amino acids. Germline lookup yields CDR1 LGHNA and CDR2 YSLEER. Trimming took 2 bases from V and 1 from J, leaving 17 bases between them. CDR3 residues: CASSQRVGGGRNTEAFF. Written as DNA, the CDR3 is TGCGCCAGCAGCCAACGGGTGGGAGGGGGGCGGAACACTGAAGCTTTCTTT.

The J gene is TRBJ2-5, the V gene TRBV24-1, with D perhaps TRBD1 (6 bases). Trimming left V 7 bases short and J 5 bases short, with 19 bases between. Germline CDR1 is KGHDR and CDR2 is SFDVKD. The CDR3 runs to 15 residues. CDR3 loop: CATSTESPGEETQYF. For the CDR3, the DNA is TGTGCCACCAGCACAGAGTCTCCAGGGGAGGAGACCCAGTACTTC.

CDR3 sequence reads: CASMPPTSGGLGEQFF. In DNA, the CDR3 is TGTGCCAGCATGCCTCCGACTAGCGGGGGGCTAGGTGAGCAGTTCTTC. The J gene is TRBJ2-1, the V gene TRBV12-3 or TRBV12-4, with 13 bases fitting TRBD2. CDR3 length equals 16 residues. V was pared by 7 bases and J by 9 bases, with 12 bases of the junction left unmatched.

The chain couples TRBV7-2 to TRBJ2-7, with D maybe TRBD2 (5 bases). This CDR3 is built from 15 residues. Germline V gives CDR1 SGHTA, CDR2 FQGNSA. V was trimmed by 5 bases and J by 4 bases, leaving 18 bases between them. CDR3 DNA sequence: TGTGCCAGCAGCCCAGGCCGAGACGGACTGTACGAGCAGTACTTC. Its protein is CASSPGRDGLYEQYF.

CDR3 nucleotides: TGTGCCAGCAGCCCAGCTTTATGGGAGACCCAGTACTTC. It translates to CASSPALWETQYF. The gene calls are TRBV27 and TRBJ2-5, with D unclear. The germline CDR1 and CDR2 sequences are MNHEY and SMNVEV (reference sequence). Trimming took 6 bases from V and 5 from J, leaving 13 bases between them. This CDR3 is 13 amino acids long.

The rearrangement joins TRBV3-1 to TRBJ2-7; 13 nucleotides align to TRBD2. Per the germline V gene, CDR1 is LGHDT and CDR2 is YNNKEL (reference sequence). V shed 1 base, J shed 4 bases, and the junction held 4 bases outside the gene matches. This CDR3 region has 16 residues. For the CDR3, the DNA is TGTGCCAGCAGCCAAGGGACTAGCGGGAGAGGATACGAGCAGTACTTC. The encoded protein is CASSQGTSGRGYEQYF.